These 30 T cell receptor beta chains share one sample of origin, sequenced in a study of Ad26.COV2.S vaccination and SARS-CoV-2 variants (dated by TCRdb to the early 2020s). The method behind the library was the immunoSEQ multiplex PCR assay. Imported from immuneACCESS, the table was reduced by TCRdb to in-frame sequences with V and J called. These copies leave out some clones; in studies compared against another copy, an unresolved V gene accounts for under half, and the cause of the remainder is not known. In all, the sample holds about 350,000 clones, and 86% of those were seen once. The ten largest clones add up to roughly 10% of the sample. Read against the paper, the sample's treatment or condition label means: roughly 20 received Ad26.COV2.S at low or high dose, single or two shots; 5 received placebo; per-sample allocation not given. For vaccine and placebo recipients, the sequenced repertoires came from samples collected on day 63 after the first injection.

The sequences come from peripheral blood, collected in a trial of Ad26.COV2.S vaccine versus placebo. These TCRs come from a person aged 18-60 years who received the Ad26.COV2.S COVID-19 vaccine or a placebo.

The chain carries TRBV14 and TRBJ2-3, with 7 bases that match TRBD1. From germline, CDR1 is SGHDN and CDR2 FVKESK. The CDR3 is 15 amino acids. V trimming: 4 bases; J trimming: 0 bases; junction bases outside the gene matches: 4. CDR3 sequence reads: CASSRGQPSTDTQYF. The DNA for the CDR3 is TGTGCCAGCAGCCGGGGACAGCCTAGCACAGATACGCAGTATTTT.

This chain connects TRBV24-1 to TRBJ2-1, with 7 bases matching TRBD2. CDR3 length: 15 residues. J lost 7 bases, V lost 5 bases, and 10 bases had no gene match. Looked up from germline, CDR1 is KGHDR and CDR2 is SFDVKD. CDR3 sequence: CATSGGEGLRNEQFF. The CDR3 DNA follows: TGTGCCACCAGTGGGGGGGAGGGGCTGCGAAATGAGCAGTTCTTC.

The gene calls are TRBV9 and TRBJ1-3, with unresolved D. This CDR3 has 14 amino acids. CDR1 is SGDLS and CDR2 is YYNGEE in the germline V gene. Trimming took off 4 bases at V and 0 bases at J, with 8 bases between the two ends. The DNA of the CDR3 is TGTGCCAGCAGCCAAGTGGACTCTGGAAACACCATATATTTT. Residues: CASSQVDSGNTIYF.

The rearrangement uses TRBV5-5 and TRBJ2-7; D unresolved. V lost 0 bases, J lost 5 bases, and 15 bases lay in between. This CDR3 has 15 amino acids. CDR1 is SGHKS and CDR2 is YYEKEE in the germline V gene (reference sequence). The CDR3 coding sequence is TGTGCCAGCAGCTTGGTAGGCCTCAATAACGACGAGCAGTACTTC. This translates into CASSLVGLNNDEQYF.

The chain carries TRBV28 and TRBJ1-2, with 8 bases lining up with TRBD1. V shed 6 bases and J 1 base; nucleotides not matched to a gene: 10. The CDR3 consists of 16 residues. Germline V CDR1 and CDR2: MDHEN, SYDVKM. The CDR3 here is CASSSTGAPLNYGYTF. The CDR3 coding sequence is TGTGCCAGCAGCTCGACAGGGGCTCCCCTTAACTATGGCTACACCTTC.

The chain couples TRBV4-1 to TRBJ1-2, with 9 bases matching TRBD1. V was clipped by 4 bases and J by 7 bases; unmatched bases: 10. The germline V gene has CDR1 MGHRA and CDR2 YSYEKL. The CDR3 loop spans 15 amino acids. The CDR3 DNA is TGCGCCAGCAGCCTTAACCGGGACAGGGTCCCTGGCTACACCTTC. It codes for CASSLNRDRVPGYTF.

This rearrangement joins TRBV7-2 to TRBJ1-5; D is uncertain. Germline values: CDR1 SGHTA, CDR2 FQGNSA. The CDR3 spans 14 residues. V lost 5 bases and J 1 base, leaving 9 bases between the germline ends. The CDR3 DNA follows: TGTGCCAGCAGCGACTATGGGAGCAATCAGCCCCAGCATTTT. It is translated as CASSDYGSNQPQHF.

The rearrangement links TRBV7-2 to TRBJ1-5; D is unclear. Trimming removed 0 bases at V and 7 bases at J, with 10 bases between. Germline V gives CDR1 SGHTA, CDR2 FQGNSA. This CDR3 has 14 residues. For the CDR3, the DNA is TGTGCCAGCAGCTTAGCTTTGGGAAGGCAGCCCCAGCATTTT. Translation: CASSLALGRQPQHF.

The J gene is TRBJ1-2, the V gene TRBV28; perhaps TRBD1 as D (6 bases). In germline, CDR1 is MDHEN, CDR2 SYDVKM. V lost 4 bases, J lost 4 bases, and 16 bases lay in between. The CDR3 is made up of 15 amino acids. The CDR3 is CASSSRGGRVYGYTF. CDR3 sequence (DNA): TGTGCCAGCAGTTCTAGGGGGGGGCGAGTCTATGGCTACACCTTC.

The chain links TRBV9 to TRBJ2-1; TRBD2 might be the D (6 bases). Per germline, CDR1 SGDLS and CDR2 YYNGEE. The CDR3 runs to 16 residues. With 0 bases removed from V and 0 bases from J, the gap between germline ends came to 10 bases. The CDR3 DNA reads TGTGCCAGCAGCGTAGCTGGCGGGATCTCCTACAATGAGCAGTTCTTC. Protein: CASSVAGGISYNEQFF. Combining the CDR3 with reference TRBV9 and TRBJ2-1 gives the whole variable domain DSGVTQTPKHLITATGQRVTLRCSPRSGDLSVYWYQQSLDQGLQFLIQYYNGEERAKGNILERFSAQQFPDLHSELNLSSLELGDSALYFCASSVAGGISYNEQFFGPGTRLTVL.

V usage is TRBV27 and J usage is TRBJ1-5; D gene ambiguous. Germline V lookup: CDR1 MNHEY, CDR2 SMNVEV (reference sequence). The CDR3 loop spans 16 amino acids. The germline V and J ends were trimmed by 6 bases and 5 bases, with 20 bases remaining between them. CDR3 coding DNA: TGTGCCAGCAGCGCCGAAGGTCCGGTCTACCATCAGCCCCAGCATTTT. This codes for CASSAEGPVYHQPQHF.

V is TRBV18 and J is TRBJ2-7; 8 bases align to TRBD1. The CDR3 spans 14 residues. After removal of 3 bases from V and 2 bases from J, the junction contained 3 bases not matched to a gene. CDR1 is KGHSH and CDR2 is LQKENI in the germline V gene. CDR3 coding DNA: TGTGCCAGCTCACCCCGGACAGGGCCCTACGAGCAGTACTTC. This sequence encodes CASSPRTGPYEQYF.

This clone appeared a single time. This rearrangement joins TRBV7-2 to TRBJ1-1; weak D call: TRBD1 (5 bases). Germline lookup yields CDR1 SGHTA and CDR2 FQGNSA. The germline V and J ends were trimmed by 8 bases and 4 bases, with 23 bases remaining between them. The CDR3 has 16 residues. CDR3 nucleotides: TGTGCCAGCGCCCACGGGGCCAGCGGTTTGGCCACTGAAGCTTTCTTT. Protein sequence: CASAHGASGLATEAFF.

This chain joins TRBV28 and TRBJ1-2; 8 positions match TRBD1. J gave up 0 bases and V 11 bases, and 2 bases lay outside the gene matches. Looked up from germline, CDR1 is MDHEN and CDR2 is SYDVKM. The CDR3 is 12 residues long. The CDR3 reads CAADRANYGYTF. In DNA form, the CDR3 reads TGTGCCGCGGACAGGGCTAACTATGGCTACACCTTC.

The sample holds one count of this clone. The rearrangement uses TRBV29-1 and TRBJ2-7; D possibly uses TRBD1 or TRBD2 (6 bases each). The V gene lost 3 bases and the J gene lost 3 bases, with 9 bases spanning the gap. The length of the CDR3 is 12 residues. The germline V gene encodes CDR1 SQVTM and CDR2 ANQGSEA. The chain's CDR3 is CSVDGGGYEQYF. The CDR3 coding sequence is TGCAGCGTTGATGGAGGGGGCTACGAGCAGTACTTC.

The V gene is TRBV27, the J gene TRBJ2-1, with 14 bases fitting TRBD2. This CDR3 is 18 amino acids long. The trim removed 4 bases at V and 10 bases at J, leaving 15 bases unmatched. Germline V CDR1 and CDR2: MNHEY, SMNVEV (reference sequence). CDR3 region: CASSSSTGGTSGRSEQFF. The CDR3 DNA reads as TGTGCCAGCAGTTCATCGACAGGGGGGACTAGCGGGAGAAGCGAGCAGTTCTTC.

The chain uses TRBV6-2 or TRBV6-3 and TRBJ1-1, with D hard to call. The CDR3 totals 11 residues. Germline loops: CDR1 MNHEY, CDR2 SVGEGT. V was trimmed by 6 bases and J by 4 bases, leaving 6 bases between them. The CDR3 bases are TGTGCCAGCAGCGCGACCACTGAAGCTTTCTTT. Amino acid sequence: CASSATTEAFF.

The chain has TRBV9 and TRBJ2-7; TRBD1 matches at 10 bases. CDR3 length: 15 residues. The V gene end was trimmed by 4 bases and the J gene end by 4 bases; junction bases not matched to a gene: 8. Germline CDR1 and CDR2: SGDLS and YYNGEE. This CDR3 reads CASSSRTGGGYEQYF. The CDR3 DNA follows: TGTGCCAGCAGCTCGCGGACAGGGGGTGGGTACGAGCAGTACTTC.

This clone has just one count. The chain combines TRBV7-9 with TRBJ1-5; tentatively, D is TRBD1 (5 bases). Trimming took 4 bases from V and 9 from J, leaving 25 bases between them. The germline gives CDR1 SEHNR, CDR2 FQNEAQ (reference sequence). The CDR3 is 17 amino acids. The CDR3 spells CASSSQTATEGLRPQHF. CDR3 nucleotides: TGTGCCAGCAGCTCTCAGACAGCCACCGAGGGGTTGAGGCCCCAGCATTTT. The entire variable domain, with the rest obtained from reference TRBV7-9 and TRBJ1-5, is as follows: DTGVSQNPRHKITKRGQNVTFRCDPISEHNRLYWYRQTLGQGPEFLTYFQNEAQLEKSRLLSDRFSAERPKGSFSTLEIQRTEQGDSAMYLCASSSQTATEGLRPQHFGDGTRLSIL.

The chain carries TRBV6-2 or TRBV6-3 and TRBJ1-1, with D uncertain. The CDR3 extends over 13 amino acids. Trimming took off 2 bases at V and 5 bases at J, with 9 bases between the two ends. Germline lookup yields CDR1 MNHEY and CDR2 SVGEGT. CDR3 protein: CASSYVGGTEAFF. In DNA, the CDR3 is TGTGCCAGCAGTTACGTGGGTGGGACTGAAGCTTTCTTT.

The CDR3 DNA is TGCGCCAGCAGCCGCCCCGGGGGGGAAATCAATGAGCAGTTCTTC. Encoded protein: CASSRPGGEINEQFF. This chain uses TRBV5-1 with TRBJ2-1, with 8 bases matching TRBD2. The CDR3 extends over 15 amino acids. The ends lost 4 bases at V and 6 bases at J; junction bases unmatched: 9. Germline CDR1 and CDR2: SGHRS and YFSETQ.

The gene calls are TRBV9 and TRBJ2-1; 9 bases fit TRBD2. Germline V gene lookup returns CDR1 SGDLS and CDR2 YYNGEE. V lost 4 bases, J lost 7 bases, and 6 bases stayed unmatched. The CDR3 loop spans 14 amino acids. The CDR3 sequence: CASSQREARNEQFF. CDR3 nucleotide sequence: TGTGCCAGCAGCCAGCGGGAGGCTAGAAATGAGCAGTTCTTC.

The CDR3 spells CASSLVGTGNGYTF. CDR3 bases: TGTGCCAGCAGCTTGGTAGGGACAGGGAATGGCTACACCTTC. The rearrangement uses TRBV5-7 and TRBJ1-2, with 9 nucleotides matching TRBD1. TRBV5-7 has ORF status, its function being uncertain. With V trimmed by 0 bases and J by 6 bases, 3 bases remained unmatched. The CDR3 has 14 amino acids.

The CDR3 DNA reads as TGTGCCAGCAGCGTGCGGAGGAGCGGTAAAAACAATGAGCAGTTCTTC. Its protein is CASSVRRSGKNNEQFF. The rearrangement links TRBV7-9 to TRBJ2-1, with D tentatively TRBD2 (5 bases). Germline V gene data show CDR1 as SEHNR and CDR2 as FQNEAQ (reference sequence). V was pared by 5 bases and J by 5 bases, with 19 bases between. CDR3 length: 16 amino acids.

CDR3: CASSFSDGGVSYEQYF. The CDR3 region has the DNA TGTGCCAGCAGTTTCTCAGACGGAGGGGTCTCCTACGAGCAGTACTTC. The V call is TRBV28, the J call TRBJ2-7; tentative D call: TRBD2 (6 bases). Germline CDR1 is MDHEN and CDR2 is SYDVKM. This CDR3 contains 16 residues. With 3 bases removed from V and 0 bases from J, the gap between germline ends came to 15 bases. Filled out from reference TRBV28 and TRBJ2-7, the complete variable domain reads DVKVTQSSRYLVKRTGEKVFLECVQDMDHENMFWYRQDPGLGLRLIYFSYDVKMKEKGDIPEGYSVSREKKERFSLILESASTNQTSMYLCASSFSDGGVSYEQYFGPGTRLTVT.

This clone was seen only once. J is TRBJ2-1 and V is TRBV2; TRBD2 might be the D (6 bases). Trimming left V 6 bases short and J 0 bases short, with 18 bases between. The CDR3 has 17 residues. Germline CDR1 is SNHLY and CDR2 is FYNNEI. The CDR3 loop reads CASRPSALYSSYNEQFF. The CDR3 nucleotides read TGTGCCAGCAGGCCTAGCGCACTATATTCCTCCTACAATGAGCAGTTCTTC.

The J gene is TRBJ1-1, the V gene TRBV19; no clear D. Trimming stripped 11 bases from V and 4 bases from J, with 23 bases between. This CDR3 has 15 residues. Germline loops: CDR1 LNHDA, CDR2 SQIVND (reference sequence). The CDR3 DNA reads TGTGCCTCCCGTGGGTTCGGGAAGGGAAGCACTGAAGCTTTCTTT. It is translated as CASRGFGKGSTEAFF.

The chain couples TRBV4-3 to TRBJ2-1; D possibly matches TRBD1 or TRBD2 (5 bases each). This CDR3 comprises 14 residues. Trimming left V 0 bases short and J 8 bases short, with 11 bases between. Germline values: CDR1 LGHNA, CDR2 YSLEER. The CDR3 loop is CASSQDIEGHEQFF. The CDR3 DNA reads TGCGCCAGCAGCCAAGATATAGAGGGGCATGAGCAGTTCTTC.

The gene calls are TRBV4-3 and TRBJ2-7; 8 bases agree with TRBD1. The trim removed 3 bases at V and 0 bases at J, leaving 7 bases unmatched. The CDR3 consists of 16 residues. Germline-derived CDR1 and CDR2 are LGHNA and YSLEER. For the CDR3, the DNA is TGCGCCAGCAGCCACGGGACAGGCGATCTCTCCTACGAGCAGTACTTC. Translated: CASSHGTGDLSYEQYF.

This chain joins TRBV16 and TRBJ2-2; D is possibly TRBD1 (6 bases). CDR3 size: 16 residues. Germline V gene sequence: CDR1 KGHSY, CDR2 FQNENV. Trimming cost V 6 bases and J 1 base, with 15 bases left between them. This chain's CDR3 is CASSLFPGQNTGELFF. For the CDR3, the DNA is TGTGCCAGCAGTCTTTTTCCGGGACAGAACACCGGGGAGCTGTTTTTT.